This entry lists 17 T cell receptor beta chains sequenced from one sample in a study of cytomegalovirus exposure and HLA in healthy donors. Both 60 Vbeta primers and 13 Jbeta primers went into the PCR. TCRdb's table, derived via immunoSEQ multiplex PCR, lists solely in-frame clones and lacks some. Of some 130,000 clones in the sample, around 75% are singletons; the top ten hold 3% to 4%. The sequenced sample consisted of PBMCs. The receptor source for this set is a female donor in good health and CMV-seronegative.

V usage is TRBV2 and J usage is TRBJ1-6; D remains ambiguous. The CDR3 spans 15 residues. V was shortened by 4 bases and J by 9 bases, with 16 bases between the two germline ends. The germline gives CDR1 SNHLY, CDR2 FYNNEI. The CDR3 DNA sequence: TGTGCCAGCAGTGTCTCGACAACCATAGTTTCACCCCTCCACTTT. This translates into CASSVSTTIVSPLHF. The full variable domain, in which reference TRBV2 and TRBJ1-6 provide the parts outside the CDR3, is EPEVTQTPSHQVTQMGQEVILRCVPISNHLYFYWYRQILGQKVEFLVSFYNNEISEKSEIFDDQFSVERPDGSNFTLKIRSTKLEDSAMYFCASSVSTTIVSPLHFGNGTRLTVT.

This clone came up a few times. The V gene is TRBV27, the J gene TRBJ2-7; D perhaps matches TRBD2 (7 bases). The CDR3 length is 13 residues. V was cut by 4 bases and J by 6 bases, with 13 bases left in between. Per germline, CDR1 MNHEY and CDR2 SMNVEV (reference sequence). The CDR3 DNA sequence: TGTGCCAGCAGTTGGGGCGGGGGCGCCGAGCAGTACTTC. Its protein is CASSWGGGAEQYF.

The rearrangement links TRBV9 to TRBJ2-1; D perhaps matches TRBD1 (7 bases). This CDR3 contains 15 residues. V was shortened by 5 bases and J by 9 bases, with 21 bases between the two germline ends. Per germline, CDR1 SGDLS and CDR2 YYNGEE. The CDR3: CASSPRSPQGGEQFF. CDR3 in DNA: TGTGCCAGCAGTCCTAGAAGCCCCCAGGGGGGTGAGCAGTTCTTC.

CDR3 sequence: CASSLKPGQGLWNTIYF. As DNA, the CDR3 is TGTGCCAGCAGCTTGAAACCGGGACAGGGGTTATGGAACACCATATATTTT. The chain recombines TRBV7-8 with TRBJ1-3; 10 nucleotides align to TRBD1. Trimming took 3 bases from V and 7 from J; bases not matched to a gene: 12. This CDR3 comprises 17 residues. The V gene's germline CDR1 is SGHVS and CDR2 FQNEAQ.

The chain is built from TRBV11-2 and TRBJ1-6; D is ambiguous. Germline CDR1 reads SGHAT; CDR2 reads FQNNGV. This CDR3 is 14 amino acids long. Trimming cost V 3 bases and J 0 bases, with 3 bases left between them. The CDR3 spells CASSFNSYNSPLHF. The CDR3 DNA reads as TGTGCCAGCAGCTTCAACTCCTATAATTCACCCCTCCACTTT.

This clone showed up just a few times. The gene calls are TRBV30 and TRBJ1-1, with a possible D match to TRBD1 (5 bases). The CDR3 covers 11 residues. Germline V gives CDR1 GTSNPN, CDR2 SVGIG (reference sequence). V lost 2 bases and J lost 5, with 6 bases in between. This CDR3 is CAWSRGTEAFF. The CDR3 nucleotides are TGTGCCTGGAGTCGGGGGACTGAAGCTTTCTTT.

A note on this clone: Other DNA sequences in the sample encode the same CDR3. The chain carries TRBV5-1 and TRBJ2-3, with TRBD2 matching over 12 bases. This CDR3 contains 16 residues. After removal of 0 bases from V and 4 bases from J, the junction contained 3 bases not matched to a gene. Germline V gene lookup returns CDR1 SGHRS and CDR2 YFSETQ. CDR3 DNA: TGCGCCAGCAGCTTGGTACTAGCGGGGGGATCAGATACGCAGTATTTT. It encodes CASSLVLAGGSDTQYF.

In this sample, this clone turned up a few times. The rearrangement joins TRBV2 to TRBJ1-5, with a possible D match to TRBD1 (5 bases). Trimming pared 4 bases from V and 0 bases from J, leaving 10 bases between. The CDR3 loop spans 15 amino acids. Germline CDR1 and CDR2: SNHLY and FYNNEI. The CDR3 DNA follows: TGTGCCAGCAGTGTGGAACAGGTTAGCAATCAGCCCCAGCATTTT. Translation: CASSVEQVSNQPQHF.

The chain uses TRBV5-6 and TRBJ1-5, with D uncertain. This CDR3 has 12 residues. V dropped 2 bases and J dropped 3 bases, with 3 bases sitting between them. CDR1 is SGHDT and CDR2 is YYEEEE in the germline V gene. The CDR3: CASSFLNQPQHF. In nucleotides, the CDR3 is TGTGCCAGCAGCTTTCTCAATCAGCCCCAGCATTTT.

The chain carries TRBV6-1 and TRBJ2-5; unclear D gene. The CDR3 runs to 13 residues. V lost 8 bases, J lost 2 bases, and 12 bases lay in between. Germline V gene sequence: CDR1 MNHNS, CDR2 SASEGT. The CDR3 DNA reads as TGTGCCAGCGTCCGACACTTACAAGAGACCCAGTACTTC. Translated, it gives CASVRHLQETQYF.

The chain employs TRBV10-1 and TRBJ1-2, with 12 bases that match TRBD1. V dropped 0 bases and J dropped 3; count of bases not matched to a gene: 11. The germline V gene encodes CDR1 WNHNN and CDR2 SYGVQD (reference sequence). The CDR3 consists of 19 residues. CDR3 sequence (DNA): TGCGCCAGCAGTGAGTCGATGGGGACAGGGGGCTGCGATTACTATGGCTACACCTTC. Translated, it gives CASSESMGTGGCDYYGYTF.

The chain recombines TRBV5-1 with TRBJ2-7, with 7 bases fitting TRBD1. Germline V CDR1 and CDR2: SGHRS, YFSETQ. This CDR3 is built from 14 residues. V trimming: 5 bases; J trimming: 2 bases; junction bases outside the gene matches: 7. CDR3 bases: TGCGCCAGCAGTTCGTCGACAGGGACCTACGAGCAGTACTTC. As protein: CASSSSTGTYEQYF.

The chain has TRBV5-5 and TRBJ2-3, with D maybe TRBD2 (5 bases). The ends were cut back, 2 bases at V and 6 bases at J, with 10 bases in the middle. Per germline, CDR1 SGHKS and CDR2 YYEKEE (reference sequence). This CDR3 contains 13 residues. Here the CDR3 DNA reads TGTGCCAGCAGCTTCCGGGATCCGGATACGCAGTATTTT. This gives the protein CASSFRDPDTQYF.

The chain joins TRBV7-2 to TRBJ2-5; D ambiguous. There are 17 residues in the CDR3. Germline values: CDR1 SGHTA, CDR2 FQGNSA. Trimming took off 7 bases at V and 1 base at J, with 22 bases between the two ends. Written as DNA, the CDR3 is TGTGCCAGCACCCGATCCCGTGCGGTTTTGGGCCAAGAGACCCAGTACTTC. This translates into CASTRSRAVLGQETQYF.

This clone was recorded a few times. The rearrangement uses TRBV2 and TRBJ2-7; 8 nucleotides agree with TRBD1. CDR1 and CDR2 from the germline V gene are SNHLY and FYNNEI. The CDR3 is made up of 14 amino acids. The V and J ends lost 6 bases and 3 bases, in that order; junction bases with no gene match: 7. The CDR3, as DNA: TGTGCCAGCAGAACGACAGGGGCAGGCTACGAGCAGTACTTC. Amino acids: CASRTTGAGYEQYF.

In nucleotides, the CDR3 is TGTGCCTGGAGTCCCGCCCCGACGGGGGAAAAACTGTTTTTT. Translating gives CAWSPAPTGEKLFF. V gene TRBV30 combines with J gene TRBJ1-4; no firm D call. The CDR3 length is 14 residues. The V end lost 2 bases, the J end lost 8 bases, and 15 bases lay between the germline ends. CDR1 and CDR2 (germline): GTSNPN, SVGIG (reference sequence).

In its sample, this clone was seen a few times. This chain uses TRBV15 with TRBJ2-5, with a possible D match to TRBD1 (5 bases). V was clipped by 0 bases and J by 7 bases, with 15 bases between them. The V gene's germline CDR1 is LNHNV and CDR2 YYDKDF (reference sequence). The CDR3 has 15 residues. The DNA for the CDR3 is TGTGCCACCAGCAGAGATCAGGACCATAGGGGGACCCAGTACTTC. Its translation is CATSRDQDHRGTQYF.